One sample yielded the 31 T cell receptor beta chains listed below, sequenced in a study of shared clonotypes between healthy human individuals. Data came from immunoSEQ multiplex PCR; TCRdb stores just in-frame clones and leaves some out. The sample consists of fewer than 3 million clones, under 95% of them appearing once. The material sequenced was naive CD4+ T cells from PBMCs. Stated subset: CD45RA+ positively selected. The receptor source for this set is a man younger than 35 in good health. Some clones in this sample may be carry-over from other donors' samples.

The chain couples TRBV9 to TRBJ2-1; 8 bases fit TRBD2. Germline V gives CDR1 SGDLS, CDR2 YYNGEE. With 4 bases clipped from V and 5 bases from J, the junction kept 8 bases outside the gene matches. The CDR3 is 15 residues long. DNA for the CDR3: TGTGCCAGCAGCCCCCGAGCGGGGGTAGACAATGAGCAGTTCTTC. Protein product: CASSPRAGVDNEQFF. Together with reference TRBV9 and TRBJ2-1, the CDR3 gives the full variable domain: DSGVTQTPKHLITATGQRVTLRCSPRSGDLSVYWYQQSLDQGLQFLIQYYNGEERAKGNILERFSAQQFPDLHSELNLSSLELGDSALYFCASSPRAGVDNEQFFGPGTRLTVL.

The chain joins TRBV5-1 to TRBJ1-4, with 11 bases lining up with TRBD1. Germline CDR1 SGHRS, CDR2 YFSETQ. This CDR3 spans 17 amino acids. V lost 3 bases to trimming and J lost 5 bases; unmatched junction nucleotides: 9. CDR3 in amino acids: CASSSYPGQGGNEKLFF. Here the CDR3 DNA reads TGCGCCAGCAGCTCTTATCCGGGACAGGGGGGAAATGAAAAACTGTTTTTT.

The chain links TRBV6-5 to TRBJ1-4; 7 nucleotides agree with TRBD1. Trimming removed 6 bases from V and 8 bases from J; junction bases left unmatched: 12. CDR1 and CDR2 from the germline V gene are MNHEY and SVGAGI. The CDR3 runs to 15 residues. CDR3 sequence: CASSRRGGFEEKLFF. CDR3 nucleotide sequence: TGTGCCAGCAGCCGCAGAGGGGGCTTCGAAGAAAAACTGTTTTTT.

This clone was detected once. This chain connects TRBV7-2 to TRBJ2-7; D is unclear. The germline V and J ends were trimmed by 6 bases and 0 bases, with 12 bases remaining between them. CDR1 is SGHTA, CDR2 FQGNSA, per germline. The CDR3 extends over 14 amino acids. The DNA for the CDR3 is TGTGCCAGCAGGCTTCTGGCGTTCTCCTACGAGCAGTACTTC. As protein: CASRLLAFSYEQYF.

The genes are TRBV27 and TRBJ2-3, with D maybe TRBD1 (6 bases). Germline V CDR1 and CDR2: MNHEY, SMNVEV (reference sequence). Between the trimmed V and J ends, which lost 6 bases and 3 bases, there was a span of 13 bases. This CDR3 contains 14 residues. The CDR3 nucleotides read TGTGCCAGCAGCGACTATCAGGGGACAGATACGCAGTATTTT. This gives the protein CASSDYQGTDTQYF.

The V call is TRBV2, the J call TRBJ2-2; tentative D call: TRBD2 (5 bases). CDR1 and CDR2 from the germline V gene are SNHLY and FYNNEI. Between the trimmed V and J ends, which lost 8 bases and 0 bases, there was a span of 13 bases. The CDR3 sequence is 15 residues long. The CDR3 reads CASGGRASNTGELFF. The DNA of the CDR3 is TGTGCCAGCGGTGGGCGGGCATCGAACACCGGGGAGCTGTTTTTT.

The chain employs TRBV6-6 and TRBJ1-1, with D uncertain. Per germline, CDR1 MNHNY and CDR2 SVGAGI (reference sequence). The CDR3 sequence is 14 residues long. Trimming pared 6 bases from V and 1 base from J, leaving 12 bases between. CDR3 protein: CASRLQAGNTEAFF. For the CDR3, the DNA is TGTGCCAGCAGACTCCAAGCAGGGAACACTGAAGCTTTCTTT.

The chain joins TRBV2 to TRBJ2-5; D is possibly TRBD1 (5 bases). The CDR3 spans 14 residues. The V gene's germline CDR1 is SNHLY and CDR2 FYNNEI. Between the trimmed V and J ends, which lost 2 bases and 5 bases, there was a span of 12 bases. CDR3 in amino acids: CASSEFRVGETQYF. The CDR3 bases are TGTGCCAGCAGTGAATTCAGGGTCGGGGAGACCCAGTACTTC. The full variable domain, rest sourced from reference TRBV2 and TRBJ2-5, is EPEVTQTPSHQVTQMGQEVILRCVPISNHLYFYWYRQILGQKVEFLVSFYNNEISEKSEIFDDQFSVERPDGSNFTLKIRSTKLEDSAMYFCASSEFRVGETQYFGPGTRLLVL.

V usage is TRBV28 and J usage is TRBJ2-7; TRBD2 matches 7 bases. The CDR3 is made up of 17 amino acids. V shed 5 bases, J shed 2 bases, and the junction held 15 bases outside the gene matches. Germline V gene sequence: CDR1 MDHEN, CDR2 SYDVKM. CDR3 nucleotides: TGTGCCAGCAGTCTCCGAGGGGCCGGACTAGTGACCTACGAGCAGTACTTC. This codes for CASSLRGAGLVTYEQYF.

This clone was seen a single time. The chain recombines TRBV30 with TRBJ2-3; D is perhaps TRBD1 or TRBD2 (5 bases each). From germline, CDR1 is GTSNPN and CDR2 SVGIG (reference sequence). This CDR3 spans 13 amino acids. V lost 4 bases and J lost 1, with 9 bases in between. CDR3 bases: TGTGCCTGGATTGAGGGGCGCACAGATACGCAGTATTTT. This translates into CAWIEGRTDTQYF. Using reference TRBV30 and TRBJ2-3 for the parts outside the CDR3, the full variable domain is SQTIHQWPATLVQPVGSPLSLECTVEGTSNPNLYWYRQAAGRGLQLLFYSVGIGQISSEVPQNLSASRPQDRQFILSSKKLLLSDSGFYLCAWIEGRTDTQYFGPGTRLTVL.

This clone was seen a single time. The chain employs TRBV11-2 and TRBJ2-1; D unclear. The CDR3 is 13 residues long. The germline gives CDR1 SGHAT, CDR2 FQNNGV. Trimming took off 2 bases at V and 8 bases at J, with 10 bases between the two ends. CDR3 coding DNA: TGTGCCAGCAGCTTAAGTCCGCCCTATGAGCAGTTCTTC. It specifies CASSLSPPYEQFF.

This clone was found a few times. V is TRBV6-5 and J is TRBJ1-5; no clear D gene. With 6 bases removed from V and 4 bases from J, the gap between germline ends came to 10 bases. Germline values: CDR1 MNHEY, CDR2 SVGAGI. The CDR3 is made up of 13 amino acids. The CDR3, as DNA: TGTGCCAGCAGCCCCTGGGTAAATCAGCCCCAGCATTTT. This translates into CASSPWVNQPQHF.

The rearrangement uses TRBV18 and TRBJ1-1, with TRBD1 as a possible D gene (6 bases). Trimming took off 3 bases at V and 2 bases at J, with 22 bases between the two ends. Germline CDR1 is KGHSH and CDR2 is LQKENI. The CDR3 length is 18 residues. The DNA for the CDR3 is TGTGCCAGCTCACCTCAAAGAAGATCAGGGGTTGGTAACACTGAAGCTTTCTTT. Translating gives CASSPQRRSGVGNTEAFF.

The chain combines TRBV19 with TRBJ2-5, with 11 bases fitting TRBD2. Trimming removed 10 bases from V and 4 bases from J; junction bases left unmatched: 8. The germline gives CDR1 LNHDA, CDR2 SQIVND (reference sequence). The CDR3 is made up of 14 amino acids. The CDR3 DNA reads as TGTGCCACCCTAGCGGGAGGAGGGTCAGAGACCCAGTACTTC. Translation: CATLAGGGSETQYF.

The chain employs TRBV29-1 and TRBJ1-2; D possibly corresponds to TRBD1 (5 bases). This CDR3 is built from 14 residues. V gave up 0 bases and J gave up 4 bases, with 12 bases separating them. Germline V gene sequence: CDR1 SQVTM, CDR2 ANQGSEA. The CDR3 here is CSVEDRGAVYGYTF. CDR3 nucleotide sequence: TGCAGCGTTGAAGACCGCGGGGCGGTCTATGGCTACACCTTC.

This rearrangement joins TRBV19 to TRBJ2-7, with D possibly TRBD2 on 5 matching bases. Per the germline V gene, CDR1 is LNHDA and CDR2 is SQIVND (reference sequence). The length of the CDR3 is 14 residues. Trimming cost V 3 bases and J 5 bases, with 14 bases left between them. CDR3 sequence reads: CASSIREALDEQYF. CDR3 sequence (DNA): TGTGCCAGTAGTATCCGGGAAGCGCTGGACGAGCAGTACTTC.

The V and J genes are TRBV6-5 and TRBJ2-5; tentative D call: TRBD1 (5 bases). The germline V and J ends were trimmed by 4 bases and 3 bases, with 15 bases remaining between them. The CDR3 covers 15 residues. Germline values: CDR1 MNHEY, CDR2 SVGAGI. CDR3 bases: TGTGCCAGCAGTTCGCCCCCCGACAGAGAAGAGACCCAGTACTTC. Amino acid sequence: CASSSPPDREETQYF.

The rearrangement joins TRBV7-8 to TRBJ2-3; D may be TRBD1 (5 bases). Trimming stripped 5 bases from V and 2 bases from J, with 11 bases between. Germline V gene data show CDR1 as SGHVS and CDR2 as FQNEAQ. CDR3 length equals 14 residues. This CDR3 is CASSNQGVTDTQYF. CDR3 bases: TGTGCCAGCAGCAACCAGGGCGTCACAGATACGCAGTATTTT.

The rearrangement links TRBV19 to TRBJ2-1; 9 bases are shared with TRBD1. Trimming removed 9 bases from V and 7 bases from J; junction bases left unmatched: 13. The CDR3 consists of 15 residues. From germline, CDR1 is LNHDA and CDR2 SQIVND (reference sequence). CDR3 bases: TGTGCCAGCATGAGGCCGGGACAGGGAAGGAATGAGCAGTTCTTC. Translated: CASMRPGQGRNEQFF.

The chain recombines TRBV11-2 with TRBJ2-2; D remains unclear. There are 14 residues in the CDR3. Per germline, CDR1 SGHAT and CDR2 FQNNGV. V lost 2 bases to trimming and J lost 3 bases, with 7 bases between them. This CDR3 reads CASSLYLDTGELFF. CDR3 nucleotides: TGTGCCAGCAGCTTATACTTAGACACCGGGGAGCTGTTTTTT.

This rearrangement joins TRBV30 to TRBJ2-7; tentative D call: TRBD2 (5 bases). V gave up 1 base and J gave up 3 bases, with 13 bases separating them. Germline lookup yields CDR1 GTSNPN and CDR2 SVGIG (reference sequence). The CDR3 contains 14 residues. As DNA, the CDR3 is TGTGCCTGGAGTGCCCCGGCGGGCTTCTACGAGCAGTACTTC. Protein product: CAWSAPAGFYEQYF.

The chain has TRBV2 and TRBJ2-3, with D possibly TRBD2 on 6 matching bases. The V end lost 7 bases, the J end lost 6 bases, and 14 bases lay between the germline ends. Germline values: CDR1 SNHLY, CDR2 FYNNEI. CDR3 length: 13 amino acids. CDR3 DNA: TGTGCCAGCATGACGGAGGGCCTCGATACGCAGTATTTT. It encodes CASMTEGLDTQYF.

The chain combines TRBV5-4 with TRBJ2-1; 8 bases map to TRBD2. V lost 3 bases and J lost 14; bases outside the gene matches: 4. Germline V lookup: CDR1 SGHNT, CDR2 YYREEE (reference sequence). The CDR3 has 11 residues. In DNA form, the CDR3 reads TGTGCCAGCAGCTCGGGACTAGTGAAGTTCTTC. Translation gives CASSSGLVKFF.

The chain recombines TRBV6-5 with TRBJ2-1; TRBD2 matches at 9 bases. J was trimmed by 9 bases and V by 3 bases; bases with no gene match: 3. Germline CDR1 is MNHEY and CDR2 is SVGAGI. The CDR3 has 13 amino acids. The CDR3 region has the DNA TGTGCCAGCAGTTATGGAGCGGGAGGTGAGCAGTTCTTC. It encodes CASSYGAGGEQFF.

The DNA of the CDR3 is TGTGCCAGCAGTCGGGACAGGCCGAACACCGGGGAGCTGTTTTTT. Amino acids: CASSRDRPNTGELFF. This chain links TRBV28 with TRBJ2-2; 8 bases align to TRBD1. The length of the CDR3 is 15 residues. Germline loops: CDR1 MDHEN, CDR2 SYDVKM. V dropped 5 bases and J dropped 0; count of bases not matched to a gene: 2.

The chain couples TRBV5-1 to TRBJ2-5, with 7 bases lining up with TRBD2. The CDR3 loop spans 15 amino acids. Unmatched junction bases numbered 8, after V lost 4 bases and J lost 2 bases. Germline V gene data show CDR1 as SGHRS and CDR2 as YFSETQ. The DNA of the CDR3 is TGCGCCAGCAGCCCAAGCGGGGCCACTCAAGAGACCCAGTACTTC. Translation: CASSPSGATQETQYF.

This chain uses TRBV28 with TRBJ1-1; the D is unclear. The ends were cut back, 5 bases at V and 1 base at J, with 14 bases in the middle. The CDR3 is made up of 15 amino acids. The germline gives CDR1 MDHEN, CDR2 SYDVKM. This CDR3 reads CASSPASLGNTEAFF. The CDR3 bases are TGTGCCAGCAGTCCAGCGTCCCTTGGGAACACTGAAGCTTTCTTT.

This clone has a single count. The chain combines TRBV2 with TRBJ2-5; 11 positions match TRBD2. The length of the CDR3 is 18 residues. With V trimmed by 4 bases and J by 1 base, 11 bases remained unmatched. Germline V gene data show CDR1 as SNHLY and CDR2 as FYNNEI. The CDR3 region has the DNA TGTGCCAGCAGTGGGACGCGAACTAGCGGGGGATTCCAAGAGACCCAGTACTTC. This encodes CASSGTRTSGGFQETQYF.

This chain connects TRBV5-1 to TRBJ2-5, with a possible D match to TRBD2 (5 bases). Germline V CDR1 and CDR2: SGHRS, YFSETQ. V dropped 0 bases and J dropped 3 bases, with 12 bases sitting between them. The CDR3 spans 15 residues. CDR3 protein: CASSLGRNGKETQYF. CDR3 coding DNA: TGCGCCAGCAGCTTGGGTCGGAACGGGAAAGAGACCCAGTACTTC.

This chain joins TRBV28 and TRBJ1-2; D not resolved. The V gene lost 5 bases and the J gene lost 5 bases, with 15 bases spanning the gap. The germline gives CDR1 MDHEN, CDR2 SYDVKM. The CDR3 sequence is 14 residues long. For the CDR3, the DNA is TGTGCCAGCAGTAGAAATTGGGGAGGGTATGGCTACACCTTC. This codes for CASSRNWGGYGYTF.

The chain has TRBV7-2 and TRBJ2-3; D call uncertain. Germline V CDR1 and CDR2: SGHTA, FQGNSA. The CDR3 length is 15 residues. Trimming took 1 base from V and 2 from J, leaving 10 bases between them. DNA for the CDR3: TGTGCCAGCAGCTTAGTATGGGCAGACACAGATACGCAGTATTTT. Protein sequence: CASSLVWADTDTQYF.